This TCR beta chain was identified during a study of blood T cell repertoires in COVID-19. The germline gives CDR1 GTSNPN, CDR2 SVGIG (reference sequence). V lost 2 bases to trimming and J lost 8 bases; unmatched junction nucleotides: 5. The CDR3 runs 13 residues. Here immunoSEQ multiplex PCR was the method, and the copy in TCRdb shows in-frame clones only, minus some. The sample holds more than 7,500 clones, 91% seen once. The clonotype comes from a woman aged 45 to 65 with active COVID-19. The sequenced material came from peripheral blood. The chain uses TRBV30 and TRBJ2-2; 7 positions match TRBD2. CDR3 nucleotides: TGTGCCTGGAGTAGGACTAGAAGTGGGGAGCTGTTTTTT. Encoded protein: CAWSRTRSGELFF.